This T cell receptor beta chain was documented in a study of CD4+ T cells in melanoma. Study findings and constraints: Neoantigen-specific CD4+ T cells in melanoma reportedly had diverse differentiation states. CD8+ T cell, macrophage and B cell function reportedly correlated with neoantigen-specific CD4+ T cells.

Assay: immunoSEQ multiplex PCR; the TCRdb copy retains only in-frame clones and omits some. The data show about 140,000 clones, 92% seen once. Unmatched junction bases numbered 5, after V lost 5 bases and J lost 4 bases. Germline CDR1 and CDR2: GTSNPN and SVGIG (reference sequence). This CDR3 spans 14 amino acids. To note about this clone: Its antigen is not identified.

The chain uses TRBV30 and TRBJ2-2; 9 bases agree with TRBD1. This TCR came from a human donor with melanoma. CDR3 residues: CAWYKGQGTGELFF. Written as DNA, the CDR3 is TGTGCCTGGTACAAGGGACAGGGCACCGGGGAGCTGTTTTTT.